What follows are 17 T cell receptor beta chains derived from one specimen sequenced in a study of OX40 agonist ivuxolimab in advanced cancers. Measured with immunoSEQ multiplex PCR; TCRdb has only the in-frame clones, and not every one. The sample has almost 90,000 clones; approximately 87% are singletons. The sequences come from CD4+ or CD8+ T cells sorted from blood, collected in a trial of the OX40 agonist ivuxolimab. These TCRs come from an adult with an advanced solid tumor such as melanoma, head and neck, liver or kidney cancer.

This chain connects TRBV5-4 to TRBJ2-7; the match to TRBD2 covers 8 bases. J gave up 3 bases and V 2 bases, and 1 base lay outside the gene matches. The CDR3 sequence is 13 residues long. CDR1 is SGHNT and CDR2 is YYREEE in the germline V gene (reference sequence). The CDR3 here is CASSLAGVYEQYF. DNA of the CDR3: TGTGCCAGCAGCTTAGCGGGAGTCTACGAGCAGTACTTC.

This clone was seen a single time. The J gene is TRBJ2-5, the V gene TRBV5-6; D may be TRBD1 or TRBD2 (5 bases each). The CDR3 is made up of 15 amino acids. CDR1 is SGHDT, CDR2 YYEEEE, per germline. Trimming removed 1 base at V and 0 bases at J, with 10 bases between. CDR3 DNA: TGTGCCAGCAGCTTGTACGGGACGGACCAAGAGACCCAGTACTTC. Protein: CASSLYGTDQETQYF.

The chain is built from TRBV10-1 and TRBJ2-5; 10 bases agree with TRBD2. The CDR3 has 14 residues. V was pared by 4 bases and J by 5 bases, with 4 bases of the junction left unmatched. Germline values: CDR1 WNHNN, CDR2 SYGVQD (reference sequence). CDR3 DNA sequence: TGCGCCAGCAGTGCTAGCGGGAGACGGGAGACCCAGTACTTC. Translation: CASSASGRRETQYF.

The chain links TRBV11-2 to TRBJ1-4; D gene uncertain. This CDR3 has 15 residues. The V end lost 0 bases, the J end lost 4 bases, and 9 bases lay between the germline ends. The germline V gene has CDR1 SGHAT and CDR2 FQNNGV. The CDR3, as DNA: TGTGCCAGCAGCTTAGAAGGGAAGGGTAATGAAAAACTGTTTTTT. Translated: CASSLEGKGNEKLFF.

This chain uses TRBV29-1 with TRBJ2-6; no clear D gene. V was cut by 6 bases and J by 0 bases, with 15 bases left in between. Germline V gene lookup returns CDR1 SQVTM and CDR2 ANQGSEA. This CDR3 spans 16 amino acids. The CDR3 region has the DNA TGCAGCGTCGAGACGGGCCTCCACTCTGGGGCCAACGTCCTGACTTTC. This sequence encodes CSVETGLHSGANVLTF.

In regard to this clone: This is likely an artifact of a read error, given a far larger clone one base away. This specimen includes other DNA sequences encoding the same CDR3. This chain links TRBV6-5 with TRBJ1-4, with D perhaps TRBD1 (6 bases). CDR1 MNHEY and CDR2 SVGAGI come from the germline V gene. The CDR3 is made up of 14 amino acids. V was trimmed by 2 bases and J by 4 bases, leaving 8 bases between them. Here the CDR3 reads CASSYGQHNEKLFF. CDR3 DNA sequence: TGTGCCAGCAGTTACGGACAGCATAATGAAAAACTGTTTTTT.

This clone was detected a few times. The CDR3 spells CASMRAKRGTDTQYF. The CDR3 bases are TGTGCCAGCATGCGGGCCAAGCGGGGCACAGATACGCAGTATTTT. The J gene is TRBJ2-3, the V gene TRBV2; D may be TRBD2 (6 bases). The CDR3 has 15 residues. CDR1 and CDR2 (germline): SNHLY, FYNNEI. V gave up 7 bases and J gave up 1 base, with 15 bases separating them. Drawing the rest from reference TRBV2 and TRBJ2-3, the complete variable domain is EPEVTQTPSHQVTQMGQEVILRCVPISNHLYFYWYRQILGQKVEFLVSFYNNEISEKSEIFDDQFSVERPDGSNFTLKIRSTKLEDSAMYFCASMRAKRGTDTQYFGPGTRLTVL.

The table lists this clone with a count of one. V gene TRBV7-2 combines with J gene TRBJ1-2; TRBD1 matches at 8 bases. This CDR3 contains 15 residues. V dropped 5 bases and J dropped 9; count of bases not matched to a gene: 14. Germline values: CDR1 SGHTA, CDR2 FQGNSA. CDR3 region: CASSLRQGRAGSYTF. CDR3 nucleotide sequence: TGTGCCAGCAGCCTTCGACAGGGGCGGGCGGGGAGCTACACCTTC.

The rearrangement uses TRBV5-6 and TRBJ2-5, with TRBD1 identical over 7 bases. The CDR3 totals 16 residues. Germline trimming cut 0 bases from V and 4 bases from J; bases unmatched to any gene: 9. Germline lookup yields CDR1 SGHDT and CDR2 YYEEEE. CDR3 DNA: TGTGCCAGCAGCTTGGCGGCCAGGGGGAGTGTAGAGACCCAGTACTTC. As protein: CASSLAARGSVETQYF.

The chain joins TRBV4-1 to TRBJ1-2; 7 bases are shared with TRBD1. Germline loops: CDR1 MGHRA, CDR2 YSYEKL. The length of the CDR3 is 13 residues. Losses at the gene ends were 2 bases for V and 5 bases for J; bases not matched to a gene: 2. The CDR3 loop is CASSQQGVYGYTF. For the CDR3, the DNA is TGCGCCAGCAGCCAACAGGGGGTTTATGGCTACACCTTC.

The J gene is TRBJ1-3, the V gene TRBV6-6; 7 bases match TRBD1. With 4 bases clipped from V and 2 bases from J, the junction kept 8 bases outside the gene matches. CDR1 and CDR2 (germline): MNHNY, SVGAGI (reference sequence). The length of the CDR3 is 16 residues. This CDR3 is CASSSPDRATGNTIYF. The CDR3 DNA follows: TGTGCCAGCAGTTCCCCAGACAGGGCCACTGGAAACACCATATATTTT.

The chain is built from TRBV6-5 and TRBJ1-5; 8 bases agree with TRBD1. J was trimmed by 6 bases and V by 6 bases; bases with no gene match: 7. Germline assignment: CDR1 MNHEY and CDR2 SVGAGI. The CDR3 extends over 14 amino acids. For the CDR3, the DNA is TGTGCCAGCAGCAAAGGACAGGGCCCTCAGCCCCAGCATTTT. Amino acid sequence: CASSKGQGPQPQHF.

In DNA, the CDR3 is TGTGCCAGCAGCTCCTCCGGTGGACAGGGGTTCTCAACTAATGAAAAACTGTTTTTT. Residues: CASSSSGGQGFSTNEKLFF. The chain combines TRBV7-9 with TRBJ1-4; 9 nucleotides line up with TRBD1. The CDR3 loop spans 19 amino acids. With V trimmed by 4 bases and J by 0 bases, 12 bases remained unmatched. Germline V CDR1 and CDR2: SEHNR, FQNEAQ (reference sequence).

This clone was observed once. The chain has TRBV6-1 and TRBJ2-1; D tentatively reads TRBD1 or TRBD2 (5 bases each). The CDR3 covers 12 residues. Germline assignment: CDR1 MNHNS and CDR2 SASEGT. With 6 bases removed from V and 8 bases from J, the gap between germline ends came to 11 bases. The chain's CDR3 is CASRGDLDEQFF. The CDR3 region has the DNA TGTGCCAGCAGGGGGGACCTCGATGAGCAGTTCTTC.

The rearrangement links TRBV6-4 to TRBJ2-1; 7 nucleotides align to TRBD2. The length of the CDR3 is 15 residues. Germline V CDR1 and CDR2: MRHNA, SNTAGT. J was trimmed by 2 bases and V by 5 bases; bases with no gene match: 6. The CDR3 sequence: CASSLLATPYNEQFF. The CDR3 coding sequence is TGTGCCAGCAGTTTACTAGCGACCCCCTACAATGAGCAGTTCTTC.

This clone was counted once. The chain employs TRBV19 and TRBJ2-2, with unresolved D. This CDR3 contains 14 residues. V was cut by 3 bases and J by 0 bases, with 5 bases left in between. Germline lookup yields CDR1 LNHDA and CDR2 SQIVND (reference sequence). The CDR3 region is CASSIGANTGELFF. Written as DNA, the CDR3 is TGTGCCAGTAGTATCGGAGCGAACACCGGGGAGCTGTTTTTT.

The gene calls are TRBV14 and TRBJ2-3, with 12 bases matching TRBD2. CDR1 and CDR2 from the germline V gene are SGHDN and FVKESK. J was trimmed by 0 bases and V by 1 base; bases with no gene match: 8. The CDR3 loop spans 19 amino acids. The CDR3 protein is CASSQGVRTSGVSTDTQYF. DNA of the CDR3: TGTGCCAGCAGCCAAGGGGTCCGGACTAGCGGGGTTAGCACAGATACGCAGTATTTT.